Shown below are 8 T cell receptor beta chains from a single sample sequenced in a study of blood T cell repertoires in COVID-19. TCRdb's table, derived via immunoSEQ multiplex PCR, lists solely in-frame clones and lacks some. The sample shows about 39,000 clones, around four fifths of them seen only once. The material sequenced was peripheral blood. The receptors were gathered from a human donor in a cohort sampled during active or convalescent COVID-19. The donor label of this sample is uncertain.

CDR3 sequence reads: CASSLAGGGYEQYF. DNA for the CDR3: TGTGCCAGCAGCTTAGCGGGAGGGGGGTACGAGCAGTACTTC. This sequence joins TRBV7-2 and TRBJ2-7; D is possibly TRBD2 (7 bases). CDR3 length: 14 residues. CDR1 SGHTA and CDR2 FQGNSA come from the germline V gene. V was shortened by 0 bases and J by 4 bases, with 10 bases between the two germline ends.

V and J are TRBV19 and TRBJ2-1, with 9 bases fitting TRBD2. CDR3 length: 15 amino acids. V was clipped by 7 bases and J by 7 bases; unmatched bases: 11. In germline, CDR1 is LNHDA, CDR2 SQIVND (reference sequence). CDR3 residues: CASMGASGILNEQFF. Here the CDR3 DNA reads TGTGCCAGTATGGGGGCTAGCGGGATCTTGAATGAGCAGTTCTTC.

The chain employs TRBV18 and TRBJ1-1, with D maybe TRBD1 (5 bases). The V end was cut by 6 bases, the J end by 11 bases, with 19 bases between. This CDR3 contains 13 residues. From germline, CDR1 is KGHSH and CDR2 LQKENI. CDR3 DNA: TGTGCCAGCTCGTTCGGGGGAGATTTGGTTGCTTTCTTT. Its protein is CASSFGGDLVAFF.

The rearrangement uses TRBV3-1 (or the pseudogene TRBV3-2) and TRBJ1-5; D possibly corresponds to TRBD1 (5 bases). The CDR3 is made up of 15 amino acids. With 3 bases removed from V and 2 bases from J, the gap between germline ends came to 11 bases. Germline CDR1 LGHDT, CDR2 YNNKEL (reference sequence). Written as DNA, the CDR3 is TGTGCCAGCAGCCAGGGGGGTTACGGCAATCAGCCCCAGCATTTT. This translates into CASSQGGYGNQPQHF.

V is TRBV27 and J is TRBJ2-7, with a tentative D call TRBD2 (5 bases). Germline CDR1 is MNHEY and CDR2 is SMNVEV (reference sequence). The CDR3 totals 14 residues. V was cut by 4 bases and J by 3 bases, with 13 bases left in between. CDR3 nucleotides: TGTGCCAGCAGTTCCCCGGCCCGGGGCTACGAGCAGTACTTC. It translates to CASSSPARGYEQYF.

The chain is built from TRBV2 and TRBJ2-1; a weak D match, TRBD2 (7 bases). The germline V and J ends were trimmed by 3 bases and 8 bases, with 23 bases remaining between them. From germline, CDR1 is SNHLY and CDR2 FYNNEI. The CDR3 contains 17 residues. CDR3: CASSDPLGAGEVDEQFF. DNA of the CDR3: TGTGCCAGCAGTGACCCCTTGGGGGCGGGAGAAGTAGATGAGCAGTTCTTC. The full variable domain, its missing parts supplied by reference TRBV2 and TRBJ2-1, is EPEVTQTPSHQVTQMGQEVILRCVPISNHLYFYWYRQILGQKVEFLVSFYNNEISEKSEIFDDQFSVERPDGSNFTLKIRSTKLEDSAMYFCASSDPLGAGEVDEQFFGPGTRLTVL.

This chain joins TRBV28 and TRBJ2-5; D might be TRBD2 (6 bases). Trimming removed 7 bases at V and 0 bases at J, with 21 bases between. Per germline, CDR1 MDHEN and CDR2 SYDVKM. There are 17 residues in the CDR3. This CDR3 reads CASTKPTGTEYQETQYF. The CDR3 coding sequence is TGTGCCAGCACCAAACCAACCGGGACTGAGTACCAAGAGACCCAGTACTTC.

J is TRBJ1-4 and V is TRBV5-1; TRBD1 matches at 7 bases. The junction had 4 bases not matched to a gene; V was cut back by 4 bases and J by 4 bases. There are 14 residues in the CDR3. CDR1 is SGHRS, CDR2 YFSETQ, per germline. The CDR3 region has the DNA TGCGCCAGCAGCCCGGGACAGTATAATGAAAAACTGTTTTTT. Its protein is CASSPGQYNEKLFF. Based on the CDR3 plus reference TRBV5-1 and TRBJ1-4, the full variable domain is KAGVTQTPRYLIKTRGQQVTLSCSPISGHRSVSWYQQTPGQGLQFLFEYFSETQRNKGNFPGRFSGRQFSNSRSEMNVSTLELGDSALYLCASSPGQYNEKLFFGSGTQLSVL.